One sample yielded the 23 T cell receptor beta chains listed below, sequenced in a study of CD8+ T cells in alopecia areata. Investigators isolated RNA and reverse transcribed it into cDNA to act as the sequencing template. Clones were sequenced by immunoSEQ multiplex PCR, and TCRdb holds only the in-frame ones, with some missing. Of some 3,500 clones listed, 60% to 75% are singletons. Input material: skin. These receptors were taken from a human donor in good health.

Here the CDR3 DNA reads TGCGCCAGCAGCCAAGGCGGTAGAAGGGGAACACCGGGGATCCTGTTTTTT. It yields the protein CASSQGGRRGTPGILFF. The rearrangement links TRBV4-1 to TRBJ2-2; D assignment may be TRBD1 or TRBD2 (5 bases each). CDR1 and CDR2 (germline): MGHRA, YSYEKL. The CDR3 covers 17 residues. V was trimmed by 1 base and J by 14 bases, leaving 26 bases between them.

This clone appeared a few times. The genes are TRBV4-2 and TRBJ2-6; D not certain. Germline V gene data show CDR1 as LGHNA and CDR2 as YNFKEQ. The CDR3 loop spans 17 amino acids. The V gene lost 2 bases and the J gene lost 0 bases, with 11 bases spanning the gap. The CDR3 nucleotides are TGTGCCAGCAGCCAAAGTGGCGCAATCTCTGGGGCCAACGTCCTGACTTTC. Protein sequence: CASSQSGAISGANVLTF.

This CDR3 is CASTQESEAFF. For the CDR3, the DNA is TGCGCCAGCACCCAGGAATCCGAAGCTTTCTTT. This chain joins TRBV5-1 and TRBJ1-1; D gene unclear. Per the germline V gene, CDR1 is SGHRS and CDR2 is YFSETQ. There are 11 residues in the CDR3. Deletions cut 6 bases from V and 8 bases from J, with 11 bases between.

The genes are TRBV18 and TRBJ1-1; tentatively, D is TRBD1 (6 bases). This CDR3 is built from 13 residues. The V and J ends lost 3 bases and 5 bases respectively, with 10 bases between them. CDR1 and CDR2 (germline): KGHSH, LQKENI. The CDR3 DNA reads as TGTGCCAGCTCACCTACAGGGCTTACTGAAGCTTTCTTT. It codes for CASSPTGLTEAFF.

The table lists this clone with a few counts. The chain employs TRBV2 and TRBJ2-2; 7 positions match TRBD1. The CDR3 is 11 residues long. Germline CDR1 reads SNHLY; CDR2 reads FYNNEI. V dropped 8 bases and J dropped 6; count of bases not matched to a gene: 0. This CDR3 is CASDRAGELFF. For the CDR3, the DNA is TGTGCCAGCGACAGGGCCGGGGAGCTGTTTTTT.

The chain joins TRBV7-9 to TRBJ1-2; TRBD1 might be the D (6 bases). Looked up from germline, CDR1 is SEHNR and CDR2 is FQNEAQ (reference sequence). Trimming took 5 bases from V and 14 from J, leaving 15 bases between them. The CDR3 runs to 11 residues. The CDR3: CASSLGQSATF. The CDR3, as DNA: TGTGCCAGCAGCCTTGGACAGTCGGCGACCTTC.

The V and J genes are TRBV28 and TRBJ1-6; perhaps TRBD1 as D (6 bases). The CDR3 spans 16 residues. CDR1 is MDHEN and CDR2 is SYDVKM in the germline V gene. V lost 5 bases and J lost 10, with 21 bases in between. In DNA form, the CDR3 reads TGTGCCAGCAGTCGAGACTCCCAGGGGACCCAATCACCCCTCCACTTT. Amino acid sequence: CASSRDSQGTQSPLHF. Full variable domain (rest looked up from reference TRBV28 and TRBJ1-6): DVKVTQSSRYLVKRTGEKVFLECVQDMDHENMFWYRQDPGLGLRLIYFSYDVKMKEKGDIPEGYSVSREKKERFSLILESASTNQTSMYLCASSRDSQGTQSPLHFGNGTRLTVT.

Concerning this clone: Without the conserved terminal phenylalanine or tryptophan, this CDR3 likely stems from a read error. V usage is TRBV2 and J usage is TRBJ1-1; 7 nucleotides align to TRBD1. The CDR3 has 14 residues. The V and J ends lost 11 bases and 2 bases, in that order; junction bases with no gene match: 11. The germline CDR1 and CDR2 sequences are SNHLY and FYNNEI. This CDR3 reads CAGFLQGRNTEAFL. DNA for the CDR3: TGTGCCGGGTTCTTACAGGGGAGAAACACTGAAGCTTTCCTT.

This chain uses TRBV27 with TRBJ1-1; perhaps TRBD1 as D (5 bases). The germline V gene has CDR1 MNHEY and CDR2 SMNVEV (reference sequence). There are 12 residues in the CDR3. V lost 3 bases to trimming and J lost 6 bases, with 8 bases between them. The chain's CDR3 is CASSLRGSEAFF. The CDR3 DNA sequence: TGTGCCAGCAGTTTGCGGGGGTCTGAAGCTTTCTTT.

Within the sample, this clone is large (0.1 to 1%). The CDR3, as DNA: TGCGCCAGCAGCCCCGCACAGGGAGAGCAGTACTTC. Protein sequence: CASSPAQGEQYF. The V call is TRBV5-1, the J call TRBJ2-7; D is possibly TRBD1 (6 bases). Germline V gene data show CDR1 as SGHRS and CDR2 as YFSETQ. Trimming cost V 4 bases and J 7 bases, with 12 bases left between them. This CDR3 has 12 residues.

This clone was recorded once. The chain recombines TRBV9 with TRBJ2-3; TRBD1 is a possible D gene (5 bases). Trimming left V 3 bases short and J 0 bases short, with 11 bases between. Looked up from germline, CDR1 is SGDLS and CDR2 is YYNGEE. The CDR3 runs to 15 residues. CDR3 region: CASSARQISTDTQYF. The CDR3 region has the DNA TGTGCCAGCAGCGCAAGACAGATTAGCACAGATACGCAGTATTTT.

The J gene is TRBJ2-7, the V gene TRBV7-4; 9 nucleotides line up with TRBD2. The junction had 18 bases not matched to a gene; V was cut back by 7 bases and J by 5 bases. The germline V gene encodes CDR1 SGHVT and CDR2 SQSDAQ. The CDR3 is made up of 17 amino acids. The CDR3 spells CASIPPADLAGEDEQYF. The CDR3 DNA sequence: TGTGCCAGCATCCCACCGGCGGACTTAGCGGGGGAAGACGAGCAGTACTTC. Looking up the rest from reference TRBV7-4 and TRBJ2-7 gives the full variable domain: GAGVSQSPRYKVAKRGRDVALRCDSISGHVTLYWYRQTLGQGSEVLTYSQSDAQRDKSGRPSGRFSAERPERSVSTLKIQRTEQGDSAVYLCASIPPADLAGEDEQYFGPGTRLTVT.

The V call is TRBV6-1, the J call TRBJ1-6, with TRBD1 as a possible D gene (5 bases). The CDR3 consists of 12 residues. CDR1 is MNHNS and CDR2 is SASEGT in the germline V gene. V was trimmed by 6 bases and J by 6 bases, leaving 6 bases between them. In DNA form, the CDR3 reads TGTGCCAGCAGGGGACGTAATTCACCCCTCCACTTT. Its translation is CASRGRNSPLHF.

CDR3 loop: CASSVGTSTEAFF. Here the CDR3 DNA reads TGTGCCAGCAGCGTAGGCACGTCCACTGAAGCTTTCTTT. J is TRBJ1-1 and V is TRBV9; D is unclear. Trimming stripped 0 bases from V and 4 bases from J, with 7 bases between. CDR1 is SGDLS, CDR2 YYNGEE, per germline. CDR3 length: 13 amino acids.

The chain employs TRBV9 and TRBJ1-5; 8 bases are a match to TRBD1. Germline V CDR1 and CDR2: SGDLS, YYNGEE. The CDR3 totals 16 residues. The ends lost 3 bases at V and 1 base at J; junction bases unmatched: 6. CDR3 DNA: TGTGCCAGCAGCGCGGGGACAGGTCCAAGCAATCAGCCCCAGCATTTT. Translated, it gives CASSAGTGPSNQPQHF.

The rearrangement joins TRBV4-1 to TRBJ2-7, with 8 bases that match TRBD1. Unmatched junction bases numbered 8, after V lost 0 bases and J lost 4 bases. The CDR3 runs to 16 residues. In germline, CDR1 is MGHRA, CDR2 YSYEKL. CDR3: CASSQDGAGGSYEQYF. The CDR3 region has the DNA TGCGCCAGCAGCCAAGATGGCGCAGGGGGCTCGTACGAGCAGTACTTC.

This chain joins TRBV5-6 and TRBJ2-3; 8 positions agree with TRBD2. The trim removed 0 bases at V and 0 bases at J, leaving 6 bases unmatched. This CDR3 is 17 amino acids long. The germline gives CDR1 SGHDT, CDR2 YYEEEE. The CDR3 nucleotides read TGTGCCAGCAGCTTGGAATTGGGCGGGGGGAGCACAGATACGCAGTATTTT. This translates into CASSLELGGGSTDTQYF. Full variable domain (remainder filled in from reference TRBV5-6 and TRBJ2-3): DAGVTQSPTHLIKTRGQQVTLRCSPKSGHDTVSWYQQALGQGPQFIFQYYEEEERQRGNFPDRFSGHQFPNYSSELNVNALLLGDSALYLCASSLELGGGSTDTQYFGPGTRLTVL.

The V gene is TRBV4-1, the J gene TRBJ1-2, with TRBD1 matching over 7 bases. Trimming removed 0 bases from V and 8 bases from J; junction bases left unmatched: 6. The germline CDR1 and CDR2 sequences are MGHRA and YSYEKL. The CDR3 runs 14 residues. In DNA, the CDR3 is TGCGCCAGCAGCCAAGATCTAGGGGGCCGGGGCTACACCTTC. Its protein product is CASSQDLGGRGYTF.

The chain has TRBV7-6 and TRBJ2-1; tentatively, D is TRBD2 (7 bases). The germline gives CDR1 SGHVS, CDR2 FNYEAQ. This CDR3 spans 15 amino acids. V gave up 1 base and J gave up 5 bases, with 12 bases separating them. The CDR3 bases are TGTGCCAGCAGCTTAGGGGGGGGCTGGAACAATGAGCAGTTCTTC. Its protein is CASSLGGGWNNEQFF.

V is TRBV14 and J is TRBJ2-2, with a possible D match to TRBD2 (6 bases). This CDR3 has 13 residues. The germline gives CDR1 SGHDN, CDR2 FVKESK. Trimming removed 4 bases from V and 7 bases from J, with 10 bases in between. This CDR3 reads CASSPQTSGELFF. DNA of the CDR3: TGTGCCAGCAGCCCCCAGACTAGCGGGGAGCTGTTTTTT.

The chain combines TRBV5-1 with TRBJ2-5; 8 bases map to TRBD1. This CDR3 is 14 amino acids long. The junction had 5 bases not matched to a gene; V was cut back by 2 bases and J by 5 bases. CDR1 is SGHRS, CDR2 YFSETQ, per germline. CDR3 nucleotides: TGCGCCAGCAGCTTCGGGACAGGAGGGGAGACCCAGTACTTC. Its translation: CASSFGTGGETQYF. Using reference TRBV5-1 and TRBJ2-5 for the parts outside the CDR3, the full variable domain is KAGVTQTPRYLIKTRGQQVTLSCSPISGHRSVSWYQQTPGQGLQFLFEYFSETQRNKGNFPGRFSGRQFSNSRSEMNVSTLELGDSALYLCASSFGTGGETQYFGPGTRLLVL.

Note on this clone: A junction boundary mismatches the germline segment, possibly from a read error. The chain employs TRBV10-3 and TRBJ1-5, with 7 nucleotides matching TRBD1. Germline V gene sequence: CDR1 ENHRY, CDR2 SYGVKD. The CDR3 consists of 13 residues. CDR3 DNA: TGTGCCGTCAGGGGGTCTCACAATCAGCCCCAGCATTTT. It is translated as CAVRGSHNQPQHF.

The chain uses TRBV5-1 and TRBJ1-1; D unclear. Trimming took off 5 bases at V and 2 bases at J, with 19 bases between the two ends. Germline V gene lookup returns CDR1 SGHRS and CDR2 YFSETQ. The CDR3 sequence is 16 residues long. CDR3 sequence (DNA): TGCGCCAGCAGTAACCGGGAATTGGTGGAAAACACTGAAGCTTTCTTT. Translation: CASSNRELVENTEAFF.